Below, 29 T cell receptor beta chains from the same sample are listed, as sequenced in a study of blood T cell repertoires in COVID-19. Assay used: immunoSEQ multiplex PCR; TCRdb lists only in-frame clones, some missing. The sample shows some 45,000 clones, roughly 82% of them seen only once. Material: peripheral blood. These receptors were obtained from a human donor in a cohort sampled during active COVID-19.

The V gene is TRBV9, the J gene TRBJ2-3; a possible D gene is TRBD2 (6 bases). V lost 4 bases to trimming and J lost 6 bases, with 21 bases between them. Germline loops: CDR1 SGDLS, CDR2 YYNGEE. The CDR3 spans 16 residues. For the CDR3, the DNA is TGTGCCAGCAGCATCCGTGGGACTTTTTCGCGGGATACGCAGTATTTT. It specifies CASSIRGTFSRDTQYF.

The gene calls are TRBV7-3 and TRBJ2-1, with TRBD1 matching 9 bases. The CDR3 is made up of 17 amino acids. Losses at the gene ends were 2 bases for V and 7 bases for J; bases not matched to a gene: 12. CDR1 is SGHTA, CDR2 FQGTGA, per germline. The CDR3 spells CASSLATGTGKANEQFF. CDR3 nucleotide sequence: TGTGCCAGCAGCTTAGCTACCGGGACAGGGAAGGCGAATGAGCAGTTCTTC.

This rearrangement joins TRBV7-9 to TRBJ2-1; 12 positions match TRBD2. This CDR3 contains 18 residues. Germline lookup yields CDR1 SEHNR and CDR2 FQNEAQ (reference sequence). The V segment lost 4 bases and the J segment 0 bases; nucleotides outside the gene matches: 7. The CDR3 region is CASSSRTSGTRSYNEQFF. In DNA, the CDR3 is TGTGCCAGCAGCTCCCGGACTAGCGGGACCCGCTCCTACAATGAGCAGTTCTTC.

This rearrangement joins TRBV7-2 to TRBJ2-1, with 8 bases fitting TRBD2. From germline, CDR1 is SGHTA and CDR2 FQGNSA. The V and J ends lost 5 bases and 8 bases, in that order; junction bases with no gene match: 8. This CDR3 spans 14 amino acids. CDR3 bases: TGTGCCAGCAGCCGGGGACTAGGAGGAGATGAGCAGTTCTTC. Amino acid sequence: CASSRGLGGDEQFF.

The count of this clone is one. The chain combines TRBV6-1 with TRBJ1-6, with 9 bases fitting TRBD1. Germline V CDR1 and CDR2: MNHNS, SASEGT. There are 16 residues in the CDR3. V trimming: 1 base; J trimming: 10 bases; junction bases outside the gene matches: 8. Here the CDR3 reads CASSEGTGQGRSPLHF. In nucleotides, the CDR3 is TGTGCCAGCAGTGAAGGGACGGGACAGGGCAGATCACCCCTCCACTTT.

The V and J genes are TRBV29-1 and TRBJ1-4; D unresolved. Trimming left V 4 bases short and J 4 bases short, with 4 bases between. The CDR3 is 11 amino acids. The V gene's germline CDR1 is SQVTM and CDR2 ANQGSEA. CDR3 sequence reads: CSVALNEKLFF. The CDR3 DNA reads TGCAGCGTTGCCCTTAATGAAAAACTGTTTTTT.

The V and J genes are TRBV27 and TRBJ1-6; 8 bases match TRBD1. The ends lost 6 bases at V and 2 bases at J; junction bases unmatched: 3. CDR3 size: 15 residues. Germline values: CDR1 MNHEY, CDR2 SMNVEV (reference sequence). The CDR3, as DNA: TGTGCCAGCAGCGACAGGGGCCCCTATAATTCACCCCTCCACTTT. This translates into CASSDRGPYNSPLHF.

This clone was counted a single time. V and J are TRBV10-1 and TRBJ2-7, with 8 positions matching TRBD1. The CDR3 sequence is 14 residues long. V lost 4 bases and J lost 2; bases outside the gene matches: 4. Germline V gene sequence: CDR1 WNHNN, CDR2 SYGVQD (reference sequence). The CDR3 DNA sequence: TGCGCCAGCAGTGGGACAGGGATTACCTACGAGCAGTACTTC. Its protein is CASSGTGITYEQYF.

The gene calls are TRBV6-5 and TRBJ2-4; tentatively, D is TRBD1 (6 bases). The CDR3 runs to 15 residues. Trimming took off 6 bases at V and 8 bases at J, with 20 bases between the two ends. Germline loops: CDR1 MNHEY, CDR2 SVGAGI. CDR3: CASSRGEGVGDIQYF. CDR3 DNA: TGTGCCAGCAGCCGAGGCGAGGGGGTCGGGGACATTCAGTACTTC.

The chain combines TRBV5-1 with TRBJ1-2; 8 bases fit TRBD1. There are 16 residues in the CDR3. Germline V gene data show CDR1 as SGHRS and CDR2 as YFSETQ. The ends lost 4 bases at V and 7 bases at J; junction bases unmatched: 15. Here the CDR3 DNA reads TGCGCCAGCAGCATATTCGACAGGGGAATATTGGGTGGCTACACCTTC. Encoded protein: CASSIFDRGILGGYTF. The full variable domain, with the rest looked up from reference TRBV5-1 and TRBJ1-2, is KAGVTQTPRYLIKTRGQQVTLSCSPISGHRSVSWYQQTPGQGLQFLFEYFSETQRNKGNFPGRFSGRQFSNSRSEMNVSTLELGDSALYLCASSIFDRGILGGYTFGSGTRLTVV.

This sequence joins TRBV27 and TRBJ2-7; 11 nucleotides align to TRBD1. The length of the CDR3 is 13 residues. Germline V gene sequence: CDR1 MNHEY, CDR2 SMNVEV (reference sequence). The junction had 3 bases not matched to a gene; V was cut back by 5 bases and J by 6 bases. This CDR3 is CASSAGTGGEQYF. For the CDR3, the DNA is TGTGCCAGCAGTGCCGGGACAGGGGGCGAGCAGTACTTC.

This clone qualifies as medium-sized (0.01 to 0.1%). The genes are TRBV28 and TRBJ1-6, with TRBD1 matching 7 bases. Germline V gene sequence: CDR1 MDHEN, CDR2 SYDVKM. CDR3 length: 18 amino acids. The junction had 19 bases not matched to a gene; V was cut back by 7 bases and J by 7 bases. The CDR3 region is CASTPEYGTALGNSPLHF. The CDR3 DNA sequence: TGTGCCAGCACCCCCGAGTATGGGACAGCCTTGGGGAATTCACCCCTCCACTTT. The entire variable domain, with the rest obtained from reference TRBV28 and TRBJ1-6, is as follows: DVKVTQSSRYLVKRTGEKVFLECVQDMDHENMFWYRQDPGLGLRLIYFSYDVKMKEKGDIPEGYSVSREKKERFSLILESASTNQTSMYLCASTPEYGTALGNSPLHFGNGTRLTVT.

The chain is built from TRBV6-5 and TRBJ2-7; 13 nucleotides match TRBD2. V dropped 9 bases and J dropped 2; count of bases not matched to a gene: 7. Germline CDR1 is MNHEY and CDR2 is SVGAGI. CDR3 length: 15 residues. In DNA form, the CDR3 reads TGTGCCAGTTTCCTTGGGACTAGCGGGACCTACGAGCAGTACTTC. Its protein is CASFLGTSGTYEQYF.

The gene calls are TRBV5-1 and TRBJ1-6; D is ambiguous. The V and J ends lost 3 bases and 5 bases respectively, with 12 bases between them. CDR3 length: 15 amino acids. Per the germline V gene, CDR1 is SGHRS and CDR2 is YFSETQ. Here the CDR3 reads CASSSWSGDNSPLHF. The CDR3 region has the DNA TGCGCCAGCAGCTCATGGAGCGGGGATAATTCACCCCTCCACTTT.

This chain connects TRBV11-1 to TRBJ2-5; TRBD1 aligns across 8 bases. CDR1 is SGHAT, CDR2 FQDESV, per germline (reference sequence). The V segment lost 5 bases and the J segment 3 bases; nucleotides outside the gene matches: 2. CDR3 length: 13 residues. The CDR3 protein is CASSPGQEETQYF. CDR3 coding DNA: TGTGCCAGCAGCCCGGGACAGGAAGAGACCCAGTACTTC.

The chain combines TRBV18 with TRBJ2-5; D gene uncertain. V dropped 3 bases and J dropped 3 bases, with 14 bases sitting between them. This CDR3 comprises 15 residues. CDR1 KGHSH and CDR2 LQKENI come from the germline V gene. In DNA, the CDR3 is TGTGCCAGCTCACCGAATGCGTTGATGGAAGAGACCCAGTACTTC. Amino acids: CASSPNALMEETQYF.

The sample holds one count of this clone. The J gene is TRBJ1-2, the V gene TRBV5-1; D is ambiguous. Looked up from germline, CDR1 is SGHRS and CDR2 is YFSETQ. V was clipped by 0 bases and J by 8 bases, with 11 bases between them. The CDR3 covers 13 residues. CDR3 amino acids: CASSLDGIEGYTF. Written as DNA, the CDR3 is TGCGCCAGCAGCTTGGACGGGATTGAAGGCTACACCTTC.

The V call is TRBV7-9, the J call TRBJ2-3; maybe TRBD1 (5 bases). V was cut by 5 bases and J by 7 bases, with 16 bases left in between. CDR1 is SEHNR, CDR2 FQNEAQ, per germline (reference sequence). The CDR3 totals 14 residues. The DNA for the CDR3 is TGTGCCAGCAGCCGCCATGCACAGGATTATACGCAGTATTTT. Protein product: CASSRHAQDYTQYF.

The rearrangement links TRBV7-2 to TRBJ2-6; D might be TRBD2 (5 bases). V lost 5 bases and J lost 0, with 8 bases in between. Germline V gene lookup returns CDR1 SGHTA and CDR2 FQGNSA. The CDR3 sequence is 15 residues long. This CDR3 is CASSGSSSGANVLTF. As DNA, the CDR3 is TGTGCCAGCAGCGGGAGTTCCTCTGGGGCCAACGTCCTGACTTTC. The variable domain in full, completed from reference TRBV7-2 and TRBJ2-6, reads GAGVSQSPSNKVTEKGKDVELRCDPISGHTALYWYRQSLGQGLEFLIYFQGNSAPDKSGLPSDRFSAERTGGSVSTLTIQRTQQEDSAVYLCASSGSSSGANVLTFGAGSRLTVL.

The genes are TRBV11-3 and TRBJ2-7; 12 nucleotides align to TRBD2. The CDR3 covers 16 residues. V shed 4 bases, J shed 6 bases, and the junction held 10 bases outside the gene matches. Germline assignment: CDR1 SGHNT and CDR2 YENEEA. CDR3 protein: CASSSYRLAGVGEQYF. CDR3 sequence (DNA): TGTGCCAGCAGCTCCTACAGACTAGCGGGAGTTGGCGAGCAGTACTTC.

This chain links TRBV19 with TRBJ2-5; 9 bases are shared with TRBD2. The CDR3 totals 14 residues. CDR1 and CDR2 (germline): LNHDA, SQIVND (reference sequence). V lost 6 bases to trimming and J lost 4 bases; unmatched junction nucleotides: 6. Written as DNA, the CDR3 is TGTGCCAGTAGAGCGGGAGGAGGTAGAGAGACCCAGTACTTC. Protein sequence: CASRAGGGRETQYF.

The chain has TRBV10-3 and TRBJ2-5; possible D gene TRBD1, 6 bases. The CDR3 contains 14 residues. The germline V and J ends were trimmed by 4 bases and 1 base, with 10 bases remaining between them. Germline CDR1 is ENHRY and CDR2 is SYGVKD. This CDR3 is CAISVDRTQETQYF. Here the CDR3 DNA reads TGTGCCATCAGTGTTGACAGGACCCAAGAGACCCAGTACTTC.

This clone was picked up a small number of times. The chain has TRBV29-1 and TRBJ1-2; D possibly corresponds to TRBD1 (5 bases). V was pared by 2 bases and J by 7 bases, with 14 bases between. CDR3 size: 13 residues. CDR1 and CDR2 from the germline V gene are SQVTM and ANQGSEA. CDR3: CSVERWQGGGYTF. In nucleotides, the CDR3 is TGCAGCGTTGAACGTTGGCAGGGAGGTGGCTACACCTTC.

The CDR3 is CASSSDHRGGKNIQYF. CDR3 sequence (DNA): TGTGCCAGCAGTTCCGACCACAGGGGAGGCAAAAACATTCAGTACTTC. The chain carries TRBV6-5 and TRBJ2-4; D possibly corresponds to TRBD1 (7 bases). Trimming took 4 bases from V and 3 from J, leaving 16 bases between them. CDR1 MNHEY and CDR2 SVGAGI come from the germline V gene. The CDR3 totals 16 residues.

The CDR3 DNA sequence: TGTGCCAGTAGTACGACAGGCGAAAGCACAGATACGCAGTATTTT. Encoded protein: CASSTTGESTDTQYF. The chain has TRBV19 and TRBJ2-3, with a tentative D call TRBD1 (6 bases). Trimming took off 4 bases at V and 0 bases at J, with 11 bases between the two ends. This CDR3 contains 15 residues. Germline CDR1 and CDR2: LNHDA and SQIVND (reference sequence).

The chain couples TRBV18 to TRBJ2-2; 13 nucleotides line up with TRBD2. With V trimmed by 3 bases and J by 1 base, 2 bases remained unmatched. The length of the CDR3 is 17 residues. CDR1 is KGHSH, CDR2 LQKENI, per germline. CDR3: CASSPRLAGGNTGELFF. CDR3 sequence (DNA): TGTGCCAGCTCACCCCGACTAGCGGGAGGGAACACCGGGGAGCTGTTTTTT.

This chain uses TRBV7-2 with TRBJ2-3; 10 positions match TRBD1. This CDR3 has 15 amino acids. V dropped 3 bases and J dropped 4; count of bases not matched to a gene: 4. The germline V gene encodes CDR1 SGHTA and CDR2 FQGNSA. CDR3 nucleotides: TGTGCCAGCAGCTTTAGGACAGGGGGGTCAGATACGCAGTATTTT. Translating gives CASSFRTGGSDTQYF.

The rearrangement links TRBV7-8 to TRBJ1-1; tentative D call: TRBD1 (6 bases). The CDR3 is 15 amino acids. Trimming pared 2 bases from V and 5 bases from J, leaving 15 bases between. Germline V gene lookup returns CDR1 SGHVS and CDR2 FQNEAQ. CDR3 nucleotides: TGTGCCAGCAGCTTAACCCAGGGGCGGGGGACTGAAGCTTTCTTT. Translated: CASSLTQGRGTEAFF.

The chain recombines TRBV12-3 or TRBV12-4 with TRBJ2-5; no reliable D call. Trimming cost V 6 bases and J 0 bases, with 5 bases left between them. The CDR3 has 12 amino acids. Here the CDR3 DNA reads TGTGCCAGCAGGCGTTACCAAGAGACCCAGTACTTC. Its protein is CASRRYQETQYF.